These T cell receptor beta chains were read from a single sample in a study of OX40 agonist ivuxolimab in advanced cancers. Data came from immunoSEQ multiplex PCR; TCRdb stores just in-frame clones and leaves some out. The table records 66,000 or so clones, 85% of them present only once. This specimen consisted of CD4+ or CD8+ T cells sorted from blood, obtained in a trial of the OX40 agonist ivuxolimab. Source of these receptors: an adult with an advanced solid tumor such as melanoma, head and neck, liver or kidney cancer. CDR3s include the opening cysteine and the closing phenylalanine or tryptophan. D genes are given only for firm matches. Not every row has a clone size; where given, it reads once, few, many or a size class.

j_call: TRBJ2-7; clone_size: NA; d_call: NA; v_call: TRBV5-1; cdr3_nt: TGCGCCAGCAGCTTGTCCCTAACATCCTACGAGCAGTACTTC; cdr3_aa: CASSLSLTSYEQYF
j_call: TRBJ1-5; clone_size: NA; d_call: NA; v_call: TRBV5-6; cdr3_nt: TGTGCCAGCAGCACCGTTAATCAGCCCCAGCATTTT; cdr3_aa: CASSTVNQPQHF
j_call: TRBJ2-7; clone_size: once; d_call: NA; v_call: TRBV7-2; cdr3_nt: TGTGCCAGCAGCTTAGGGACAGAACTCTCCTACGAGCAGTACTTC; cdr3_aa: CASSLGTELSYEQYF
j_call: TRBJ2-7; clone_size: NA; d_call: TRBD1; v_call: TRBV2; cdr3_nt: TGTGCCAGCAGGGACAGGATCTACGAGCAGTACTTC; cdr3_aa: CASRDRIYEQYF
j_call: TRBJ1-1; clone_size: NA; d_call: NA; v_call: TRBV10-2; cdr3_nt: TGCGCCAGCACGGTTCAGGGTAATACTGAAGCTTTCTTT; cdr3_aa: CASTVQGNTEAFF
j_call: TRBJ2-5; clone_size: NA; d_call: NA; v_call: TRBV5-4; cdr3_nt: TGTGCCAGCAGCTTTACCCACCAAGAGACCCAGTACTTC; cdr3_aa: CASSFTHQETQYF
j_call: TRBJ2-1; clone_size: NA; d_call: NA; v_call: TRBV7-3; cdr3_nt: TGTGCCAGCAGCGCAGGTGGCTACTACAATGAGCAGTTCTTC; cdr3_aa: CASSAGGYYNEQFF
j_call: TRBJ1-4; clone_size: few; d_call: NA; v_call: TRBV5-1; cdr3_nt: TGCGCCAGCAGCTTGGGGGCAGCTAATGAAAAACTGTTTTTT; cdr3_aa: CASSLGAANEKLFF
j_call: TRBJ1-6; clone_size: NA; d_call: NA; v_call: TRBV18; cdr3_nt: TGTGCCAGCTCACCACCTGGCGGGATTTCACCCCTCCACTTT; cdr3_aa: CASSPPGGISPLHF
j_call: TRBJ1-5; clone_size: NA; d_call: NA; v_call: TRBV9; cdr3_nt: TGTGCCAGCAGCCCCCGACCGGGTAGCAATCAGCCCCAGCATTTT; cdr3_aa: CASSPRPGSNQPQHF
j_call: TRBJ2-5; clone_size: NA; d_call: TRBD2; v_call: TRBV7-2; cdr3_nt: TGTGCCAGCAGCTTAGCGGGTAGGGGAGGGAAAGAGACCCAGTACTTC; cdr3_aa: CASSLAGRGGKETQYF
j_call: TRBJ2-5; clone_size: NA; d_call: NA; v_call: TRBV5-6; cdr3_nt: TGTGCCAGCAGCGCCCAGACTGGCTACCAAGAGACCCAGTACTTC; cdr3_aa: CASSAQTGYQETQYF
j_call: TRBJ2-7; clone_size: NA; d_call: NA; v_call: TRBV7-2; cdr3_nt: TGTGCCAGCAGCACGTTAGGGGCGGCCGCCTACGAGCAGTACTTC; cdr3_aa: CASSTLGAAAYEQYF
j_call: TRBJ2-2; clone_size: NA; d_call: TRBD1; v_call: TRBV6-1; cdr3_nt: TGTGCCCACCGGGACAGGGGATCCACCGGGGAGCTGTTTTTT; cdr3_aa: CAHRDRGSTGELFF
j_call: TRBJ2-3; clone_size: NA; d_call: NA; v_call: TRBV30; cdr3_nt: TGTGCCTCCAAGAGGCAGAGGGCCGTCACAGATACGCAGTATTTT; cdr3_aa: CASKRQRAVTDTQYF
j_call: TRBJ1-2; clone_size: NA; d_call: NA; v_call: TRBV21-1; cdr3_nt: TGTGCCAGCAGCCCAGGGGAGGCCAACTATGGCTACACCTTC; cdr3_aa: CASSPGEANYGYTF
j_call: TRBJ1-1; clone_size: NA; d_call: NA; v_call: TRBV7-6; cdr3_nt: TGTGCCAGCAGCTTAGAGGTGGACAGCGACTACACTGAAGCTTTCTTT; cdr3_aa: CASSLEVDSDYTEAFF
j_call: TRBJ1-3; clone_size: NA; d_call: NA; v_call: TRBV29-1; cdr3_nt: TGCGCTACAGGGCTCGCCGGAAACACCATATATTTT; cdr3_aa: CATGLAGNTIYF
j_call: TRBJ1-5; clone_size: NA; d_call: NA; v_call: TRBV5-1; cdr3_nt: TGCGCCAGCAGCTCTGGACTGGGCAATCAGCCCCAGCATTTT; cdr3_aa: CASSSGLGNQPQHF
j_call: TRBJ2-2; clone_size: NA; d_call: TRBD1; v_call: TRBV27; cdr3_nt: TGTGCCAGCAGTTTATCGAGACAGGGTAGGACCGGGGAGCTGTTTTTT; cdr3_aa: CASSLSRQGRTGELFF
j_call: TRBJ2-2; clone_size: NA; d_call: NA; v_call: TRBV6-5; cdr3_nt: TGTGCCAGCAACTCCGGCCAGGTTCGGGCCGGGGAGCTGTTTTTT; cdr3_aa: CASNSGQVRAGELFF
j_call: TRBJ1-5; clone_size: NA; d_call: TRBD1; v_call: TRBV29-1; cdr3_nt: TGCAGCGTTGCGGACAGGGCAGGGTATCAGCCCCAGCATTTT; cdr3_aa: CSVADRAGYQPQHF
j_call: TRBJ2-5; clone_size: NA; d_call: NA; v_call: TRBV18; cdr3_nt: TGTGCCAGCTCACCGACAGGACCCCAGGAGACCCAGTACTTC; cdr3_aa: CASSPTGPQETQYF
j_call: TRBJ1-3; clone_size: NA; d_call: NA; v_call: TRBV4-3; cdr3_nt: TGCGCCAGCAGCCAAGATCAAGGAGCAAACACCATATATTTT; cdr3_aa: CASSQDQGANTIYF
j_call: TRBJ1-1; clone_size: many; d_call: NA; v_call: TRBV28; cdr3_nt: TGTGCCAGCAGCCCTAGACGGCAGAACACTGAAGCTTTCTTT; cdr3_aa: CASSPRRQNTEAFF
j_call: TRBJ2-1; clone_size: NA; d_call: NA; v_call: TRBV5-1; cdr3_nt: TGCGCCAGCAGCCAGACCGGGACGGTTTACAATGAGCAGTTCTTC; cdr3_aa: CASSQTGTVYNEQFF
j_call: TRBJ1-1; clone_size: NA; d_call: TRBD1; v_call: TRBV6-6; cdr3_nt: TGTGCCAGTAACAGGGGCTACACTGAAGCTTTCTTT; cdr3_aa: CASNRGYTEAFF
j_call: TRBJ2-1; clone_size: NA; d_call: TRBD2; v_call: TRBV7-2; cdr3_nt: TGTGCCAGCAGCTTAGAAATGGCGGGGGTGAGGAATGAGCAGTTCTTC; cdr3_aa: CASSLEMAGVRNEQFF
j_call: TRBJ2-3; clone_size: NA; d_call: TRBD1; v_call: TRBV10-3; cdr3_nt: TGTGCCATCAGTGTGAGGACAGGGACAGATACGCAGTATTTT; cdr3_aa: CAISVRTGTDTQYF
j_call: TRBJ2-4; clone_size: once; d_call: NA; v_call: TRBV18; cdr3_nt: TGTGCCAGCTCATACAAGAACGACATTCAGTACTTC; cdr3_aa: CASSYKNDIQYF
j_call: TRBJ2-1; clone_size: NA; d_call: TRBD2; v_call: TRBV5-4; cdr3_nt: TGTGCCAGCAGCTTGGACCTATCTGCGGGAGGCTACAATGAGCAGTTCTTC; cdr3_aa: CASSLDLSAGGYNEQFF
j_call: TRBJ1-6; clone_size: NA; d_call: NA; v_call: TRBV6-6; cdr3_nt: TGTGCCAGCAGTACTGGAGGAGCTCAGGGTGATTCACCCCTCCACTTT; cdr3_aa: CASSTGGAQGDSPLHF
j_call: TRBJ2-7; clone_size: few; d_call: NA; v_call: TRBV5-1; cdr3_nt: TGCGCCAGCAGCTTGGGGCCCAGCTCCTACGAGCAGTACTTC; cdr3_aa: CASSLGPSSYEQYF